What follows are 2 T cell receptor beta chains derived from one specimen sequenced in a study of T cell responses to AZD1222 COVID-19 vaccine. Clones were read by immunoSEQ multiplex PCR, and TCRdb kept only the in-frame ones, dropping some. The table has some 130,000 clones, over 85% seen once; the top ten hold around 3.1%. Sequences were derived from peripheral blood, sampled on day 0 of AZD1222 vaccination. The receptors derive from an adult in good health.

The chain couples TRBV3-1 (or the pseudogene TRBV3-2) to TRBJ1-3; D remains ambiguous. There are 14 residues in the CDR3. V lost 4 bases and J lost 3, with 10 bases in between. CDR1 is LGHDT and CDR2 is YNNKEL in the germline V gene (reference sequence). This chain's CDR3 is CASSPTVFGNTIYF. Written as DNA, the CDR3 is TGTGCCAGCAGCCCAACTGTGTTTGGAAACACCATATATTTT.

This chain joins TRBV11-3 and TRBJ2-3, with unresolved D. V lost 2 bases, J lost 5 bases, and 5 bases lay in between. This CDR3 is 12 amino acids long. In germline, CDR1 is SGHNT, CDR2 YENEEA. The CDR3 region has the DNA TGTGCCAGCAGCTTACAGGAAGATACGCAGTATTTT. Translation gives CASSLQEDTQYF.